The T cell receptor (beta chain) under discussion was sequenced for a study of post-analysis software for immune sequencing data (dated by TCRdb to 2015 to 2017). Broadly, across the study: Recorded disease courses included relapsing-remitting, secondary progressive and progressive-relapsing multiple sclerosis, with some patients lacking subtype annotation. The multiple sclerosis patient repertoires were compared with more than 9 previously published healthy control repertoires from donors aged roughly 6 to 25 years. A subset of samples was prepared in parallel using single-end sample barcoding, then pooled and co-amplified after Illumina adapter ligation. Overall results and qualifications from the work: Significantly lower normalized Chao1 diversity was found in multiple sclerosis patients than in controls, suggesting substantial peripheral T-cell clonal expansion. Significantly higher frequencies in patients than in controls were found for roughly 5 TRBV segments, including TRBV5-6, TRBV5-1 and TRBV20-1. When samples were clustered directly using the F measure, samples prepared in the same batch co-clustered strongly, which prompted a batch-effect correction. The control group was slightly older than the multiple sclerosis patient group.

Concerning this clonotype itself: This clone's antigen is unknown. Base qualities are not recorded, but no much larger clone differs from it by a single base.

Library preparation used PCR. The run used an Illumina HiSeq 2500. To reduce PCR and sequencing biases, unique molecular identifiers were built into the TCR beta cDNA libraries. Per 1 to 10 million input T cells, some 500,000 cDNA molecules were obtained, such that each molecule approximated one T cell. Patient libraries were prepared and sequenced with the same protocol used for the earlier healthy control dataset. Within a given batch, samples were prepared together, multiplexed and sequenced on the same HiSeq lane. The paper's processing steps were these. Raw barcoded reads were processed with MIGEC, discarding single-read molecular identifier groups before consensus assembly and CDR3 extraction. VDJtools was used for post-analysis of the clonotype tables, with diversity normalized by down-sampling every dataset to the smallest sample size. In repertoire overlap clustering, CDR3 amino acid sequences, but not nucleotide sequences, were matched to correct batch-related cross-sample contamination. The public reads were quality trimmed at Q25 with fastp and then assembled into clones with MiXCR by TCRdb, keeping productive beta chains. Identical CDR3 proteins give one entry, which carries the most common genes and DNA. For this entry, the V and J calls and clone size follow TCRdb and not the study's own pipeline. The sample records about 430,000 distinct CDR3 sequences, approximately 38% of which are singletons. Of the sample, about 7.6% is held by the ten largest clones.

To demonstrate the VDJtools post-analysis software, the study profiled TCR beta repertoires from the peripheral blood of 13 young patients with multiple sclerosis. The multiple sclerosis patients were children and adolescents ranging in age from roughly 6 to 15 years. V drops 1 base and J drops 0 bases, leaving 10 bases in between. CDR1 and CDR2, looked up from the germline V gene (reference sequence), are DFQATT and SNEGSKA. Including cysteine and phenylalanine, the CDR3 has 16 amino acids. Of the read, only the CDR3 DNA is kept; its 48 bases are in frame from base 1. The sequence came from a girl under 10 years old with multiple sclerosis. In this chain, TRBV20-1 is recombined with TRBJ1-6, with no reliable assignment of the D segment. The material sequenced was blood. The sequenced DNA is TGCAGTGCTAGAGCAATCTGGAGCTCCTATAATTCACCCCTCCACTTT. The encoded protein is CSARAIWSSYNSPLHF.